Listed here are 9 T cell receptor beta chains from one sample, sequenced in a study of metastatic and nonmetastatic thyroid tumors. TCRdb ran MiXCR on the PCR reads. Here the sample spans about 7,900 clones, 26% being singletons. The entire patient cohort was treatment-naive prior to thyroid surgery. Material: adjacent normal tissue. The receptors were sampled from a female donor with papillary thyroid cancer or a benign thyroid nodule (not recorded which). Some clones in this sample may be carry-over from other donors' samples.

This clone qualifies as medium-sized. CDR3 DNA sequence: TGCAGTGCTTTCCTAGCGAACACAGATACGCAGTATTTT. Protein sequence: CSAFLANTDTQYF. The J gene is TRBJ2-3, the V gene TRBV20-1, with a weak D call TRBD2 (6 bases). Germline CDR1 and CDR2: DFQATT and SNEGSKA (reference sequence). This CDR3 region has 13 residues. With 5 bases removed from V and 2 bases from J, the gap between germline ends came to 11 bases.

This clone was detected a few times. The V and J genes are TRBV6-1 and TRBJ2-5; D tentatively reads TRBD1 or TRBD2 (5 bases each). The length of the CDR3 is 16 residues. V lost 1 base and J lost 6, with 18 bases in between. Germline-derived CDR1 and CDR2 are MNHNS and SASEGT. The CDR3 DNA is TGTGCCAGCAGTGAAGGTCGGGGCTTGCGGTCTCAGACCCAGTACTTC. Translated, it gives CASSEGRGLRSQTQYF.

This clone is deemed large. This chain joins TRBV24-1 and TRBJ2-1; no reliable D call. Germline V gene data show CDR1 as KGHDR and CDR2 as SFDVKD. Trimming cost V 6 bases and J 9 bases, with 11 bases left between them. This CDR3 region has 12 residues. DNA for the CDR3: TGTGCCACCAGTCTTTTGGCTGGTGAGCAGTTCTTC. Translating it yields CATSLLAGEQFF.

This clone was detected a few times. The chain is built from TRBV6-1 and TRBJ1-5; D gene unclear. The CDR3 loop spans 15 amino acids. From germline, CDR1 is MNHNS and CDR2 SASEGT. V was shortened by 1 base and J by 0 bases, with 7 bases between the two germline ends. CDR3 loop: CASSEDRYSNQPQHF. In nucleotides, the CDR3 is TGTGCCAGCAGTGAAGACCGGTATAGCAATCAGCCCCAGCATTTT.

CDR3 residues: CASSFGGGNTGELFF. For the CDR3, the DNA is TGTGCCAGCAGCTTCGGGGGGGGTAACACCGGGGAGCTGTTTTTT. J is TRBJ2-2 and V is TRBV5-5, with 8 bases aligning to TRBD2. Germline V gene sequence: CDR1 SGHKS, CDR2 YYEKEE (reference sequence). The ends lost 2 bases at V and 2 bases at J; junction bases unmatched: 2. The CDR3 is made up of 15 amino acids.

The DNA of the CDR3 is TGTGCCAGCAGCATAGGGACATCGTCCTACGAGCAGTACTTC. This gives the protein CASSIGTSSYEQYF. The rearrangement links TRBV9 to TRBJ2-7; D is perhaps TRBD1 (6 bases). V lost 4 bases to trimming and J lost 1 base, with 12 bases between them. This CDR3 contains 14 residues. Germline V lookup: CDR1 SGDLS, CDR2 YYNGEE. The whole variable domain, remainder taken from reference TRBV9 and TRBJ2-7, is DSGVTQTPKHLITATGQRVTLRCSPRSGDLSVYWYQQSLDQGLQFLIQYYNGEERAKGNILERFSAQQFPDLHSELNLSSLELGDSALYFCASSIGTSSYEQYFGPGTRLTVT.

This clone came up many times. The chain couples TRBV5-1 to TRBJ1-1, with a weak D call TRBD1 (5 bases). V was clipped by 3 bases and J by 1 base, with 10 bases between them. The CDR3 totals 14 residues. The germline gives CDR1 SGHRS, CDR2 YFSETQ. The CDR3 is CASSWDGPNTEAFF. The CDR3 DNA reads TGCGCCAGCAGCTGGGACGGGCCGAACACTGAAGCTTTCTTT.

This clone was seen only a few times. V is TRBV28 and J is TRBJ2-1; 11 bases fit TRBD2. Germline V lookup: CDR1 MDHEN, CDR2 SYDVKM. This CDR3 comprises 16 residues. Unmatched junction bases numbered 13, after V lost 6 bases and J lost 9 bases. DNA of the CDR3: TGTGCCAGCAGCCACGGAAAGACTAGCGGGAAGACTGAGCAGTTCTTC. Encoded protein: CASSHGKTSGKTEQFF.

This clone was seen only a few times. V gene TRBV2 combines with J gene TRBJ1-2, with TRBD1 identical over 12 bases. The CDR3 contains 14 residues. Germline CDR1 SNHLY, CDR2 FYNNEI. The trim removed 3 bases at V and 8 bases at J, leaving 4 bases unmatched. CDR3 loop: CASSDWGTGGGYTF. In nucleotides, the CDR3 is TGTGCCAGCAGTGATTGGGGGACAGGGGGCGGCTACACCTTC.